The T cell receptor (beta chain) under discussion was sequenced for a study of cytomegalovirus exposure and HLA in healthy donors. Vbeta (60) and Jbeta (13) primers were used in the PCR. Measured with immunoSEQ multiplex PCR; TCRdb has only the in-frame clones, and not every one. The sample shows more than 110,000 clones, nearly 80% of them seen only once. There are a few counts of this clone. The receptor's source is a male donor in good health and CMV-seronegative. The sequencing input was PBMCs.

CDR3 nucleotide sequence: TGTGCCAGCTCACCACCCAGGGAGGGCGGCTACACCTTC. Its protein is CASSPPREGGYTF. V gene TRBV18 combines with J gene TRBJ1-2; a possible D gene is TRBD1 (5 bases). CDR1 is KGHSH and CDR2 is LQKENI in the germline V gene. The V end was cut by 0 bases, the J end by 8 bases, with 10 bases between. This CDR3 has 13 residues.